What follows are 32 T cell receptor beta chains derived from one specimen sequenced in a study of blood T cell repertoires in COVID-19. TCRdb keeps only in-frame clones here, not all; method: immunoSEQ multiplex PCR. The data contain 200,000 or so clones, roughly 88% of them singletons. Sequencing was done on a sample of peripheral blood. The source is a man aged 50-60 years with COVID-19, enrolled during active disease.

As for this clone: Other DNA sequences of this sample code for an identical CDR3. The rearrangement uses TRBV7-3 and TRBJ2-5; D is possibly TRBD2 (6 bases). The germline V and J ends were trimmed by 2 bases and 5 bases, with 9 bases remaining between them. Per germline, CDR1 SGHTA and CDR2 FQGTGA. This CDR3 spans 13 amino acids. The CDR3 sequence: CASSLGRGETQYF. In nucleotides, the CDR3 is TGTGCCAGCAGCTTAGGGCGGGGTGAGACCCAGTACTTC.

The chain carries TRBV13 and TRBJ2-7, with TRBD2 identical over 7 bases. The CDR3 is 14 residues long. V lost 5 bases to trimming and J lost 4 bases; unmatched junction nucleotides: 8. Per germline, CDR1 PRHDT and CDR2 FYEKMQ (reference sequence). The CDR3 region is CASSRGGGVYEQYF. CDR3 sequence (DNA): TGTGCCAGCAGCCGCGGTGGGGGGGTGTACGAGCAGTACTTC. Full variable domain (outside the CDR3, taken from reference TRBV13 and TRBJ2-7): AAGVIQSPRHLIKEKRETATLKCYPIPRHDTVYWYQQGPGQDPQFLISFYEKMQSDKGSIPDRFSAQQFSDYHSELNMSSLELGDSALYFCASSRGGGVYEQYFGPGTRLTVT.

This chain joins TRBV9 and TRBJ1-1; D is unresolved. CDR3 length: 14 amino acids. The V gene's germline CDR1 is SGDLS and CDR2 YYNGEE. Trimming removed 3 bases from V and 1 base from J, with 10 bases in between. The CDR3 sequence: CASSAPTSNTEAFF. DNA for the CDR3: TGTGCCAGCAGCGCTCCGACATCGAACACTGAAGCTTTCTTT.

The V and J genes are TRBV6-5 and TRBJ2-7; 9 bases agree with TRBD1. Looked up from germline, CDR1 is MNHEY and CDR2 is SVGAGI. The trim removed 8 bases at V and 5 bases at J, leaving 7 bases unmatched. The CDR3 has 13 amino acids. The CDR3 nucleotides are TGTGCCAGCGCCTCGGGACAGGGTAACGAGCAGTACTTC. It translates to CASASGQGNEQYF.

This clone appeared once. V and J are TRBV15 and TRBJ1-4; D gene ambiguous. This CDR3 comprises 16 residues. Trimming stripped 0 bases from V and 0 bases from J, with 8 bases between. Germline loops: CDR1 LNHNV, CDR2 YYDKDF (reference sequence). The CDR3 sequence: CATSRDRGSTNEKLFF. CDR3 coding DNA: TGTGCCACCAGCAGAGATCGGGGTTCAACTAATGAAAAACTGTTTTTT.

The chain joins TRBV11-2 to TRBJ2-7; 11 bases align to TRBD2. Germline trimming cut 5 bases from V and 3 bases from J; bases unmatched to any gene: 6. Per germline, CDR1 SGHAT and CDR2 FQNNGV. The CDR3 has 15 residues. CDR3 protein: CASSLSGGVLYEQYF. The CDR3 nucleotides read TGTGCCAGCAGCCTTAGCGGGGGGGTTCTCTACGAGCAGTACTTC. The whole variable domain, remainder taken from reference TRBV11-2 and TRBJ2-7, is EAGVAQSPRYKIIEKRQSVAFWCNPISGHATLYWYQQILGQGPKLLIQFQNNGVVDDSQLPKDRFSAERLKGVDSTLKIQPAKLEDSAVYLCASSLSGGVLYEQYFGPGTRLTVT.

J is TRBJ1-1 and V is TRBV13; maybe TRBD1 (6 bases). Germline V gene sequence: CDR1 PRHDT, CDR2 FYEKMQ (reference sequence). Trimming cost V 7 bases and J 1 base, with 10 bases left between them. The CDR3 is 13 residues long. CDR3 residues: CASTKQGNTEAFF. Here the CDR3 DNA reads TGTGCCAGCACTAAACAGGGGAACACTGAAGCTTTCTTT.

In DNA, the CDR3 is TGTGCCATCAGTCGACAGGGGGCGGAAGGGGCCAACGTCCTGACTTTC. It yields the protein CAISRQGAEGANVLTF. This chain connects TRBV10-3 to TRBJ2-6; 10 positions match TRBD1. The CDR3 sequence is 16 residues long. J was trimmed by 4 bases and V by 5 bases; bases with no gene match: 5. Per the germline V gene, CDR1 is ENHRY and CDR2 is SYGVKD.

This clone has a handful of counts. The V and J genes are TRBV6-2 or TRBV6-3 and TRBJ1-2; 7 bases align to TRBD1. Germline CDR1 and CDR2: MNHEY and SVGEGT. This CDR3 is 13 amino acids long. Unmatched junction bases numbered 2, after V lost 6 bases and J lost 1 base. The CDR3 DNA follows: TGTGCCAGCAGCTGGGACAGTAACTATGGCTACACCTTC. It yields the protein CASSWDSNYGYTF.

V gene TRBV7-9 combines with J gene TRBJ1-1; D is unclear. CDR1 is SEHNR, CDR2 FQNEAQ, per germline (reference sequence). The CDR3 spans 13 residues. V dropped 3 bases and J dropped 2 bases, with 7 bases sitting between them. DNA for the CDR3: TGTGCCAGCAGCTTTGAGGGAAACACTGAAGCTTTCTTT. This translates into CASSFEGNTEAFF.

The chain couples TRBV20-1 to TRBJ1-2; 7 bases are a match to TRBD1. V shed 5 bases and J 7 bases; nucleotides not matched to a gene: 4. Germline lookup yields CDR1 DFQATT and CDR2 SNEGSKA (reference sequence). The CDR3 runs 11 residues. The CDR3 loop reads CSAFDRAGYTF. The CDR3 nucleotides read TGCAGTGCTTTCGACAGGGCTGGCTACACCTTC.

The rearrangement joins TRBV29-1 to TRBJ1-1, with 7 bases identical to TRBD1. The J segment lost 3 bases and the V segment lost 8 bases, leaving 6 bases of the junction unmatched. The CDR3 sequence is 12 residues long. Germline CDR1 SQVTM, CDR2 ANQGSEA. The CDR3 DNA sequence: TGCAGCTTCAAAGGGGGCCACACTGAAGCTTTCTTT. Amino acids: CSFKGGHTEAFF.

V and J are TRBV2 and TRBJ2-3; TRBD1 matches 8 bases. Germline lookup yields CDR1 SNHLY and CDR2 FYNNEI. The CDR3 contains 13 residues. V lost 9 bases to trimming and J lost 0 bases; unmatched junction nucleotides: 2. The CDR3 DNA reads TGTGCCAGTAACAGGGGGAGCACAGATACGCAGTATTTT. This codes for CASNRGSTDTQYF.

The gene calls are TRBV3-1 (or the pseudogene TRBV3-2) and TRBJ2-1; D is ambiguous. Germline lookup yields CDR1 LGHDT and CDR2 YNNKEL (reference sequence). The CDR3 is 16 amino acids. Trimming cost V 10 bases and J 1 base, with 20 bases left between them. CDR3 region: CATLGSTRNSYNEQFF. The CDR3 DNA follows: TGTGCCACCCTGGGCAGCACAAGAAATTCCTACAATGAGCAGTTCTTC.

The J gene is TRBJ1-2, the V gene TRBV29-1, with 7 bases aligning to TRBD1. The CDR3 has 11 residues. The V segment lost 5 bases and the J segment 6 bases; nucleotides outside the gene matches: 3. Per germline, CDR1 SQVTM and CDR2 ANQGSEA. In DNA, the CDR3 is TGCAGCGTTCACAGGGGAGATGGCTACACCTTC. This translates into CSVHRGDGYTF.

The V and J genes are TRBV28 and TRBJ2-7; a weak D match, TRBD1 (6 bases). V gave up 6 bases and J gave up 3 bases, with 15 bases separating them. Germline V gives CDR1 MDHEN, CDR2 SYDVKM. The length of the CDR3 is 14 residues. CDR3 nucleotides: TGTGCCAGCAGGACAACACCACAGGGCTACGAGCAGTACTTC. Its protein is CASRTTPQGYEQYF. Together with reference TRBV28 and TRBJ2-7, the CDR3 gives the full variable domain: DVKVTQSSRYLVKRTGEKVFLECVQDMDHENMFWYRQDPGLGLRLIYFSYDVKMKEKGDIPEGYSVSREKKERFSLILESASTNQTSMYLCASRTTPQGYEQYFGPGTRLTVT.

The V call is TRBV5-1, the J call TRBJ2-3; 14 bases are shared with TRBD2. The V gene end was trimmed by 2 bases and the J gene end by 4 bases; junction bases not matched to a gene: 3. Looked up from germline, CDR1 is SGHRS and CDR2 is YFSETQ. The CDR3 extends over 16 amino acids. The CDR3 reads CASSLSGLAGADTQYF. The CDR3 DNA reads TGCGCCAGCAGCTTATCGGGACTAGCGGGGGCAGATACGCAGTATTTT.

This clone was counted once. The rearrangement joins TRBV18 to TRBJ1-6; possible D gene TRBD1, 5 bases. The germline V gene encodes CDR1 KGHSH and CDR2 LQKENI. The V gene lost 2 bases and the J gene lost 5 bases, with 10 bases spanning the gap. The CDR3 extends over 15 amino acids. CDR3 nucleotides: TGTGCCAGCTCACCATCCTCCAGGGATAATTCACCCCTCCACTTT. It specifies CASSPSSRDNSPLHF.

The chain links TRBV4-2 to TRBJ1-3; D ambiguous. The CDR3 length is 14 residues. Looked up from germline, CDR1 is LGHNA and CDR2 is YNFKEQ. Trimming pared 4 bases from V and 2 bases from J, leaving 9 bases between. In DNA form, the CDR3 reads TGTGCCAGCAGCCCCCCCAGTCCTGGAAACACCATATATTTT. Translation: CASSPPSPGNTIYF.

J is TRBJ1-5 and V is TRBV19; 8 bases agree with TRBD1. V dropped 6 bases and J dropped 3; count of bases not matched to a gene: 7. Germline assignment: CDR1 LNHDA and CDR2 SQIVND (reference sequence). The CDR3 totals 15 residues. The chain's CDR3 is CASRQGARSNQPQHF. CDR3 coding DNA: TGTGCCAGTAGGCAGGGGGCGCGGTCCAATCAGCCCCAGCATTTT. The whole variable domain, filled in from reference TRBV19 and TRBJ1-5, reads DGGITQSPKYLFRKEGQNVTLSCEQNLNHDAMYWYRQDPGQGLRLIYYSQIVNDFQKGDIAEGYSVSREKKESFPLTVTSAQKNPTAFYLCASRQGARSNQPQHFGDGTRLSIL.

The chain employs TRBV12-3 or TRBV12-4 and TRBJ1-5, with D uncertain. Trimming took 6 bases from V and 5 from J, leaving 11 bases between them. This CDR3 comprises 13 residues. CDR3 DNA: TGTGCCAGCAGACCCGACGGAGATCAGCCCCAGCATTTT. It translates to CASRPDGDQPQHF.

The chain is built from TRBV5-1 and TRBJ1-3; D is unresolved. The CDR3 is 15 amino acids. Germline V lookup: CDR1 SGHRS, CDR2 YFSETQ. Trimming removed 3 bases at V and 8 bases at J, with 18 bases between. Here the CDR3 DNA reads TGCGCCAGCAGCTCGGGATCCCTCGGGATGGACACCATATATTTT. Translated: CASSSGSLGMDTIYF. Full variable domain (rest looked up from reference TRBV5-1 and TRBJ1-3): KAGVTQTPRYLIKTRGQQVTLSCSPISGHRSVSWYQQTPGQGLQFLFEYFSETQRNKGNFPGRFSGRQFSNSRSEMNVSTLELGDSALYLCASSSGSLGMDTIYFGEGSWLTVV.

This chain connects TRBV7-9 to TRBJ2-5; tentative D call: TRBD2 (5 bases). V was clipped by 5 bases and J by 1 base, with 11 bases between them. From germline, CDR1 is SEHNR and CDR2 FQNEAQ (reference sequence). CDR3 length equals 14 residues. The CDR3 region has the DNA TGTGCCAGCAGCACTACGGGATCCCAAGAGACCCAGTACTTC. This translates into CASSTTGSQETQYF. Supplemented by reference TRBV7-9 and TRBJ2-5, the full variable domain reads DTGVSQNPRHKITKRGQNVTFRCDPISEHNRLYWYRQTLGQGPEFLTYFQNEAQLEKSRLLSDRFSAERPKGSFSTLEIQRTEQGDSAMYLCASSTTGSQETQYFGPGTRLLVL.

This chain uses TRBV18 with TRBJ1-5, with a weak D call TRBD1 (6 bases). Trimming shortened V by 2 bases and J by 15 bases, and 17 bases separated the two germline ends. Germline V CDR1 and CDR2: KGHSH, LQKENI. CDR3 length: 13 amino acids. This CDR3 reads CASSPTGRGVWHF. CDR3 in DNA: TGTGCCAGCTCACCAACCGGCAGGGGAGTATGGCATTTT.

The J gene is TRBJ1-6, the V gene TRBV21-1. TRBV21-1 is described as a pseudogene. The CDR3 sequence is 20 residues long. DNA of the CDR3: TGTGCCAGCAGCAAAAAGAAGACCGTTTTCCGGGGGGTGGAATTTTCACCCCTCCACTTT. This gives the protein CASSKKKTVFRGVEFSPLHF.

The CDR3 DNA reads TGTGCCAGCAGTGACGATTTGACTCGGGTGAGTGAGCAGTTCTTC. Translated: CASSDDLTRVSEQFF. The rearrangement joins TRBV6-4 to TRBJ2-1; D call uncertain. The germline gives CDR1 MRHNA, CDR2 SNTAGT. The V end was cut by 2 bases, the J end by 9 bases, with 17 bases between. The CDR3 consists of 15 residues.

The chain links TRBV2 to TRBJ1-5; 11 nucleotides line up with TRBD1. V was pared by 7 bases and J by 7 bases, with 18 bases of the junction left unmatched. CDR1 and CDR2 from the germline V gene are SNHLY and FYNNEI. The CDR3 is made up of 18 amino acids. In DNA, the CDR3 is TGTGCCAGCAACCTACTACGGACAGGGGGCGCTTCTGGCCAGCCCCAGCATTTT. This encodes CASNLLRTGGASGQPQHF.

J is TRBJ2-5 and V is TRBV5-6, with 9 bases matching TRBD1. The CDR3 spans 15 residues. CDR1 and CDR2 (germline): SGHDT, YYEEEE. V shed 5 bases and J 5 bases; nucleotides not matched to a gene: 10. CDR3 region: CASSPAGTGLETQYF. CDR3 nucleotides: TGTGCCAGCAGTCCTGCCGGGACAGGGTTGGAGACCCAGTACTTC.

The CDR3 region has the DNA TGCGCCAGCAGATTAAGCGGGGGACCCTTTAATGAGCAGTTCTTC. Protein: CASRLSGGPFNEQFF. This sequence joins TRBV5-1 and TRBJ2-1; 8 nucleotides line up with TRBD2. V lost 5 bases, J lost 7 bases, and 11 bases stayed unmatched. The CDR3 runs to 15 residues. CDR1 SGHRS and CDR2 YFSETQ come from the germline V gene.

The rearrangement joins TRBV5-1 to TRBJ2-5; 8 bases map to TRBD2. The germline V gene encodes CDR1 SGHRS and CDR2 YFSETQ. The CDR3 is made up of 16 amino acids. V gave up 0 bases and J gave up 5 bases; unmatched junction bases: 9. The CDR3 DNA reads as TGCGCCAGCAGCTTGGACCCCCCGGGAGGGGGGGAGACCCAGTACTTC. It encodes CASSLDPPGGGETQYF.

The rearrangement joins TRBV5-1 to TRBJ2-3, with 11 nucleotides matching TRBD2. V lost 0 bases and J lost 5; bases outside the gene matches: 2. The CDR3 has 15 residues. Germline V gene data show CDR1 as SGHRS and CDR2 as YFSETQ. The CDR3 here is CASSLVAGGGDTQYF. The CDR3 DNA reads TGCGCCAGCAGCTTGGTAGCGGGAGGGGGAGATACGCAGTATTTT.

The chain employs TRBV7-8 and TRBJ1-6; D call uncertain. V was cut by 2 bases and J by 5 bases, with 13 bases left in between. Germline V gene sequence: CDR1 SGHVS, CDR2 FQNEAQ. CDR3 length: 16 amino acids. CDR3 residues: CASSLLDPGNNSPLHF. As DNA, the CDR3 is TGTGCCAGCAGCTTACTCGACCCGGGAAATAATTCACCCCTCCACTTT.